One T cell receptor (beta chain) is described in this entry. V was clipped by 10 bases and J by 3 bases, with 19 bases between them. Germline CDR1 and CDR2: MDHEN and SYDVKM. The CDR3 is 14 residues long. The entry originates in a study of blood T cells in healthy people across ages. Together with a sample-barcoded 5' primer, a J-beta primer mix was included in a second PCR lasting about 6 to 11 cycles. MiXCR was run by TCRdb on the 5' RACE reads, yielding one entry per CDR3 protein. The table records roughly 930,000 distinct CDR3 sequences, about 48% of them present only once. The sequencing sample was made of blood. The source is a man aged 25 to 40 in good health. The chain links TRBV28 to TRBJ2-7, with D perhaps TRBD1 (5 bases). DNA of the CDR3: TGTGCCAACAGAACTCAGACAGTGAGCTACGAGCAGTACTTC. Its translation is CANRTQTVSYEQYF.